The rows below give T cell receptor beta chains drawn from one sample of a study of blood T cells in healthy people across ages. One entry per CDR3 protein, called by TCRdb with MiXCR from the 5' RACE reads. This sample has 380,000 or so distinct CDR3 sequences, with roughly half found just once. The specimen sequenced was blood. These receptors were obtained from a man aged 55 to 70 in good health. Both conserved end residues are part of each CDR3. A D gene is named only where the DNA matches it firmly. Clone size is given for some rows only: seen once, a few or many times, or a class if the clone is expanded.

V	size	D	J	DNA	CDR3
TRBV24-1	.	TRBD2	TRBJ2-1	TGTGCCACCAGTGATTCCGGGACTAGCGGGAGACTTGAGCAGTTCTTC	CATSDSGTSGRLEQFF
TRBV7-9	few	.	TRBJ2-5	TGTGCTAGCAGCTCCACAGGAGAGACCCAGTACTTC	CASSSTGETQYF
TRBV11-2	few	.	TRBJ2-1	TGTGCCAGCAGCTTAGACCTCCCCAATGAGCAGTTCTTC	CASSLDLPNEQFF
TRBV7-2	few	TRBD1	TRBJ2-7	TGTGCCAGCAGCCCCCGGGACAGGTACCACGAGCAGTACTTC	CASSPRDRYHEQYF
TRBV7-6	.	TRBD1	TRBJ1-3	TGTGCCAGCAGCAAACAGGGGATGGGAACCATATATTTT	CASSKQGMGTIYF
TRBV7-6	.	.	TRBJ2-3	TGTGCCAGCAGCTTAGCATCCGGGAACCCCCGCGCGGATACGCAGTATTTT	CASSLASGNPRADTQYF
TRBV27	once	.	TRBJ2-5	TGTGCCAGCAGTCCCCCAGGGAGGGGGAGAGGGAAGACCCAGTACTTC	CASSPPGRGRGKTQYF
TRBV24-1	.	.	TRBJ1-2	TGTGCCACTGAGGATACAAGATATGGCTACACCTTC	CATEDTRYGYTF
TRBV20-1	.	.	TRBJ1-1	TGCAGTGCTAGAGTACCGCCAGTCGTGTCGTCGAGTACTGAAGCTTTCTTT	CSARVPPVVSSSTEAFF
TRBV7-8	few	.	TRBJ2-5	TGTGCCAGCAGTCATAAGGGCTCGGAGACCCAGTACTTC	CASSHKGSETQYF
TRBV7-8	.	TRBD2	TRBJ2-7	TGTGCCAGCAGCCCCGGGGGGACGGCTTACGAGCAGTACTTC	CASSPGGTAYEQYF
TRBV6-1	.	TRBD2	TRBJ2-5	TGTGCCAGCGCCGGGGGGGGTGGAGAGACCCAGTACTTC	CASAGGGGETQYF
TRBV27	.	.	TRBJ2-6	TGTGCCAGCAGTTTTACTAGGAGCTCTGGGGCCAACGTCCTGACTTTC	CASSFTRSSGANVLTF
TRBV29-1	few	TRBD1	TRBJ1-2	TGCAGCGCCCAGACAGGGGGTTACTATGGCTACACCTTC	CSAQTGGYYGYTF
TRBV20-1	.	.	TRBJ2-7	TGCAGTGCCGCGGGACAGCTCTCCTACGAGCAGTACTTC	CSAAGQLSYEQYF
TRBV12-3/TRBV12-4	.	.	TRBJ2-5	TGTGCCAGCAGTTTCGGCCTGGGGAGTCGAGAGACCCAGTACTTC	CASSFGLGSRETQYF